The 10 T cell receptor beta chains presented below share a single source sample, sequenced in a study of cytomegalovirus exposure and HLA in healthy donors. Researchers ran the PCR with 60 Vbeta and 13 Jbeta primers. This table comes from immunoSEQ multiplex PCR, and its TCRdb copy is limited to in-frame clones, with some not included. The sample lists roughly 190,000 clones; roughly 83% were seen once. The specimen sequenced was PBMCs. The receptor source for this set is a woman aged 45-65 years in good health and CMV-seronegative.

V gene TRBV5-4 combines with J gene TRBJ2-7; 9 nucleotides agree with TRBD1. CDR1 and CDR2 from the germline V gene are SGHNT and YYREEE (reference sequence). This CDR3 is 10 amino acids long. V gave up 9 bases and J gave up 9 bases; unmatched junction bases: 4. The CDR3 loop reads CATGQGVQYF. CDR3 coding DNA: TGTGCCACGGGACAGGGAGTGCAGTACTTC.

CDR3 nucleotide sequence: TGTGCCAGCAGCTGGACCGGGACAGCGAACACTGAAGCTTTCTTT. Protein: CASSWTGTANTEAFF. The chain uses TRBV5-6 and TRBJ1-1; TRBD1 matches at 7 bases. With 3 bases clipped from V and 1 base from J, the junction kept 6 bases outside the gene matches. Germline V gene sequence: CDR1 SGHDT, CDR2 YYEEEE. This CDR3 has 15 residues.

This sequence joins TRBV7-9 and TRBJ2-1, with TRBD2 matching over 11 bases. The CDR3 is 14 amino acids. The germline V gene encodes CDR1 SEHNR and CDR2 FQNEAQ (reference sequence). J lost 5 bases, V lost 5 bases, and 2 bases had no gene match. CDR3: CASSASGRNNEQFF. CDR3 DNA sequence: TGTGCCAGCAGCGCTAGCGGGAGGAACAATGAGCAGTTCTTC.

The chain carries TRBV7-2 and TRBJ2-4, with 8 nucleotides matching TRBD2. The CDR3 has 16 amino acids. Germline trimming cut 3 bases from V and 2 bases from J; bases unmatched to any gene: 6. The germline CDR1 and CDR2 sequences are SGHTA and FQGNSA. CDR3 amino acids: CASSFSGGATKNIQYF. CDR3 nucleotides: TGTGCCAGCAGCTTTTCGGGGGGGGCGACCAAAAACATTCAGTACTTC.

The V gene is TRBV21-1, the J gene TRBJ1-5. TRBV21-1 represents a pseudogene. CDR3 length: 15 amino acids. Here the CDR3 DNA reads TGTGCCAGCAGCCCGCCCGGAGGCGCGAATCAGCCCCAGCATTTT. This encodes CASSPPGGANQPQHF.

DNA for the CDR3: TGTGCCAGCAGCTTGGCATTCCTAGCGGGTGGCAATGAGCAGTTCTTC. Translating it yields CASSLAFLAGGNEQFF. The chain joins TRBV5-8 to TRBJ2-1; 8 bases are a match to TRBD2. The germline V gene encodes CDR1 SGHTS and CDR2 YDEGEE. This CDR3 contains 16 residues. The J segment lost 6 bases and the V segment lost 0 bases, leaving 8 bases of the junction unmatched.

The genes are TRBV29-1 and TRBJ2-7; TRBD1 matches 7 bases. J was trimmed by 6 bases and V by 6 bases; bases with no gene match: 8. Germline V CDR1 and CDR2: SQVTM, ANQGSEA. The CDR3 sequence is 12 residues long. This CDR3 reads CSVKGALSEQYF. The CDR3 coding sequence is TGCAGCGTAAAGGGGGCCCTTTCCGAGCAGTACTTC.

The V and J genes are TRBV5-1 and TRBJ2-1; 9 bases match TRBD1. CDR3 size: 15 residues. With 4 bases clipped from V and 7 bases from J, the junction kept 9 bases outside the gene matches. CDR1 is SGHRS, CDR2 YFSETQ, per germline. Here the CDR3 DNA reads TGCGCCAGCAGCACGGGACAGGGAGTCGGGAATGAGCAGTTCTTC. Translation: CASSTGQGVGNEQFF.

The chain uses TRBV28 and TRBJ2-7, with D possibly being TRBD1 (7 bases). Trimming pared 3 bases from V and 6 bases from J, leaving 18 bases between. The CDR3 has 15 amino acids. Germline V gene data show CDR1 as MDHEN and CDR2 as SYDVKM. The CDR3 region has the DNA TGTGCCAGCAGTTTGCCCAGTTCAGGGGGGCTCGAGCAGTACTTC. It is translated as CASSLPSSGGLEQYF.

The chain recombines TRBV19 with TRBJ1-4, with a possible D match to TRBD1 (5 bases). Germline V gives CDR1 LNHDA, CDR2 SQIVND (reference sequence). The CDR3 runs 14 residues. V was pared by 7 bases and J by 6 bases, with 15 bases between. CDR3 bases: TGTGCCAGTACCGACCGGGGGGGTTATGAAAAACTGTTTTTT. Protein sequence: CASTDRGGYEKLFF.